The clone carrying this T cell receptor (beta chain) was seen more than once but under ten times. Assay: immunoSEQ multiplex PCR; the TCRdb copy retains only in-frame clones and omits some. This sample has more than 200,000 clones; about 88% occur once, and the top ten carry around 1.8%. These data originate in a study of blood T cell repertoires in COVID-19. The CDR3 runs 15 residues. The ends were cut back, 4 bases at V and 0 bases at J, with 14 bases in the middle. Per the germline V gene, CDR1 is SGDLS and CDR2 is YYNGEE. Sequencing was carried out using peripheral blood. The rearrangement uses TRBV9 and TRBJ2-7; D possibly corresponds to TRBD2 (6 bases). The TCR sequence derives from a man aged 25-45 years with active or convalescent COVID-19. CDR3 in DNA: TGTGCCAGCAGCCCGAACCAGGGACTCTCCTACGAGCAGTACTTC. Its translation is CASSPNQGLSYEQYF.